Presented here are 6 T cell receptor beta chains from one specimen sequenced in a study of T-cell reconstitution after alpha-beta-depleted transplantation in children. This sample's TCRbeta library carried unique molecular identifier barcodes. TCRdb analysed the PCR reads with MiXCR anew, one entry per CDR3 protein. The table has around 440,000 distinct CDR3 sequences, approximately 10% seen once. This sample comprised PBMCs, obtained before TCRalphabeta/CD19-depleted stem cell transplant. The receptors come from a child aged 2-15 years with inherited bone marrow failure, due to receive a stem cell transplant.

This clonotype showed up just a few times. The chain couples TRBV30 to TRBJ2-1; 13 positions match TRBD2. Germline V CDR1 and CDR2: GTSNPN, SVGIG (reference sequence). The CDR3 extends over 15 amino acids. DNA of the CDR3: TGTGCTTCCCGGACTAGCGGGAGCCTCTACAATGAGCAGTTCTTC. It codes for CASRTSGSLYNEQFF.

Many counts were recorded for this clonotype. CDR3 nucleotide sequence: TGTGCCAGCAGCTTAGAGCGACACGAGCAGTACTTC. Its protein product is CASSLERHEQYF. This chain uses TRBV7-9 with TRBJ2-7; no clear D gene. The germline CDR1 and CDR2 sequences are SEHNR and FQNEAQ (reference sequence). Trimming stripped 1 base from V and 5 bases from J, with 6 bases between. This CDR3 comprises 12 residues.

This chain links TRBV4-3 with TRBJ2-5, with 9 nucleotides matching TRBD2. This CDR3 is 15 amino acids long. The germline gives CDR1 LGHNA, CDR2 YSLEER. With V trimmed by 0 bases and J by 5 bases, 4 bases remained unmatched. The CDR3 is CASSQENGLAETQYF. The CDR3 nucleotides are TGCGCCAGCAGCCAAGAGAATGGACTAGCGGAGACCCAGTACTTC.

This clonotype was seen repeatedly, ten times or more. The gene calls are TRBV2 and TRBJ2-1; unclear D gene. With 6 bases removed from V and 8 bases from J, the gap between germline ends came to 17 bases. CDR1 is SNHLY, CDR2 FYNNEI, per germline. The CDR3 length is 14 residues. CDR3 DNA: TGTGCCAGCAGGGCTCCGGCCTCCTCGGATGAGCAGTTCTTC. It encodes CASRAPASSDEQFF.

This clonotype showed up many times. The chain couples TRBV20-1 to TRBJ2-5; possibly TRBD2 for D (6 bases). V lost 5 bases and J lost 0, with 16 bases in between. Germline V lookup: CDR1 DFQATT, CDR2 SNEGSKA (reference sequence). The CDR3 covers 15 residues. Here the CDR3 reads CSAWDLGGNQETQYF. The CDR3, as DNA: TGCAGTGCTTGGGACCTTGGGGGGAACCAAGAGACCCAGTACTTC.

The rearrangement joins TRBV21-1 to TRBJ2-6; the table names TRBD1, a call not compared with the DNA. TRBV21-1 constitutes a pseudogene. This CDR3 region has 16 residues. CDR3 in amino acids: CASRQGRNCGANVLTF. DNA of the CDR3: TGTGCCAGTCGACAGGGGAGAAACTGTGGGGCCAACGTCCTGACTTTC.